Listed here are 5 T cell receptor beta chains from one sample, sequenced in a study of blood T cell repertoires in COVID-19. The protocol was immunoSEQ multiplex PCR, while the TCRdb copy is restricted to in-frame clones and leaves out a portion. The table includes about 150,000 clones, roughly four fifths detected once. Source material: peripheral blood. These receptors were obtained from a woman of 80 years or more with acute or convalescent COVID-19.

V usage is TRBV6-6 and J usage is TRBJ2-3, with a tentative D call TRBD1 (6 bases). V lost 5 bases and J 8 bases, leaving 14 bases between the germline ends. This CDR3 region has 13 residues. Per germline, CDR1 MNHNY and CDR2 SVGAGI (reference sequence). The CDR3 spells CASSLNRVFTQYF. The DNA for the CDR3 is TGTGCCAGCAGTCTCAACAGGGTGTTTACGCAGTATTTT.

As DNA, the CDR3 is TGTGCCAGCAGCTCCCAAGGCGGCGGGGCCCAAGAGACCCAGTACTTC. Protein sequence: CASSSQGGGAQETQYF. This chain uses TRBV7-2 with TRBJ2-5; D might be TRBD2 (6 bases). There are 16 residues in the CDR3. V was cut by 4 bases and J by 1 base, with 16 bases left in between. Germline V gene sequence: CDR1 SGHTA, CDR2 FQGNSA.

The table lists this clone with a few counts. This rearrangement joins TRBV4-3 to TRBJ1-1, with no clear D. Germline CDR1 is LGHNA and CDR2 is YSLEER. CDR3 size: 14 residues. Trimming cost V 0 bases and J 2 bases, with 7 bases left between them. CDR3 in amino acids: CASSQEPLNTEAFF. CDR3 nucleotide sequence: TGCGCCAGCAGCCAAGAACCCCTAAACACTGAAGCTTTCTTT.

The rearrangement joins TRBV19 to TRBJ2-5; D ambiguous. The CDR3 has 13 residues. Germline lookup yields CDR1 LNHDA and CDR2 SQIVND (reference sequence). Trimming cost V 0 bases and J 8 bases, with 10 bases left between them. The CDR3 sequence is CASSIDPTTTQYF. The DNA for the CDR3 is TGTGCCAGTAGTATAGATCCGACGACAACCCAGTACTTC. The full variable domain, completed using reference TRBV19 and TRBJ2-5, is DGGITQSPKYLFRKEGQNVTLSCEQNLNHDAMYWYRQDPGQGLRLIYYSQIVNDFQKGDIAEGYSVSREKKESFPLTVTSAQKNPTAFYLCASSIDPTTTQYFGPGTRLLVL.

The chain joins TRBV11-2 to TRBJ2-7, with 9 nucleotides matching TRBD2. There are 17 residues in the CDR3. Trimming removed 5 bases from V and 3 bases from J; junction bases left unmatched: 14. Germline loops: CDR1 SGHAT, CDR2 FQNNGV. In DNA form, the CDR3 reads TGTGCCAGCAGCATTAGCGGGAGTTTCCAATACAGCTACGAGCAGTACTTC. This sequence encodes CASSISGSFQYSYEQYF.